The 14 T cell receptor beta chains given below trace back to one sample, sequenced in a study of cytomegalovirus exposure and HLA in healthy donors. With 60 Vbeta and 13 Jbeta primers, the PCR was carried out. Produced via immunoSEQ multiplex PCR; TCRdb's table is partial and in-frame only. The sample lists some 150,000 clones; roughly 80% were seen once. Input material: PBMCs. Receptors originate from a man aged 35 to 55 in good health and CMV-seronegative.

This chain uses TRBV5-1 with TRBJ2-5; D perhaps matches TRBD1 (5 bases). The CDR3 consists of 14 residues. Germline V gene lookup returns CDR1 SGHRS and CDR2 YFSETQ. V shed 0 bases and J shed 1 base, with 7 bases lying between them. CDR3 DNA sequence: TGCGCCAGCAGCTTGGAGGGGCCCCAAGAGACCCAGTACTTC. Protein product: CASSLEGPQETQYF.

The J gene is TRBJ2-3, the V gene TRBV19; TRBD2 aligns across 9 bases. The CDR3 loop spans 15 amino acids. Germline V gives CDR1 LNHDA, CDR2 SQIVND (reference sequence). J gave up 2 bases and V 5 bases, and 5 bases lay outside the gene matches. The CDR3 DNA follows: TGTGCCAGTAGTGCCTTAGCGGGGGCCACAGATACGCAGTATTTT. Translated: CASSALAGATDTQYF.

About this clone itself: In the same sample, other DNA sequences code for this CDR3. The chain employs TRBV5-1 and TRBJ1-1, with a tentative D call TRBD1 (6 bases). Germline lookup yields CDR1 SGHRS and CDR2 YFSETQ. The CDR3 runs 14 residues. V lost 4 bases and J 1 base, leaving 11 bases between the germline ends. The CDR3 DNA reads as TGCGCCAGCAGCCCCGGACAGCCGAACACTGAAGCTTTCTTT. This encodes CASSPGQPNTEAFF.

This chain links TRBV28 with TRBJ1-1; a possible D gene is TRBD1 (5 bases). Germline V CDR1 and CDR2: MDHEN, SYDVKM. V was shortened by 5 bases and J by 2 bases, with 15 bases between the two germline ends. CDR3 length equals 15 residues. This CDR3 is CASSLGGMRNTEAFF. The CDR3 DNA follows: TGTGCCAGCAGTCTGGGGGGAATGCGAAACACTGAAGCTTTCTTT.

The chain is built from TRBV5-1 and TRBJ1-1; no clear D gene. The CDR3 runs to 16 residues. The V end was cut by 1 base, the J end by 0 bases, with 13 bases between. CDR1 SGHRS and CDR2 YFSETQ come from the germline V gene. CDR3 DNA: TGCGCCAGCAGCTTGTTCCTCCCAGGCATGAACACTGAAGCTTTCTTT. Translating it yields CASSLFLPGMNTEAFF.

This chain uses TRBV6-5 with TRBJ2-5, with D possibly being TRBD1 (5 bases). Trimming removed 0 bases at V and 1 base at J, with 9 bases between. Germline-derived CDR1 and CDR2 are MNHEY and SVGAGI. CDR3 size: 15 residues. The CDR3 region has the DNA TGTGCCAGCAGTTACTCAAGGACACGCCAAGAGACCCAGTACTTC. This gives the protein CASSYSRTRQETQYF.

The chain links TRBV5-1 to TRBJ2-7, with TRBD1 matching over 8 bases. CDR3 length equals 14 residues. J lost 4 bases, V lost 2 bases, and 5 bases had no gene match. Germline V gene data show CDR1 as SGHRS and CDR2 as YFSETQ. The CDR3 DNA sequence: TGCGCCAGCAGCTTCTCGGACAGGGTATACGAGCAGTACTTC. Its translation: CASSFSDRVYEQYF.

V is TRBV11-2 and J is TRBJ1-1; D gene ambiguous. CDR3 length: 14 amino acids. Trimming cost V 2 bases and J 5 bases, with 12 bases left between them. The germline CDR1 and CDR2 sequences are SGHAT and FQNNGV. The DNA for the CDR3 is TGTGCCAGCAGCTTATTGGCGGCGGGGACTGAAGCTTTCTTT. It specifies CASSLLAAGTEAFF.

The chain employs TRBV6-1 and TRBJ2-7; 9 positions agree with TRBD1. Germline V lookup: CDR1 MNHNS, CDR2 SASEGT. CDR3 length equals 13 residues. J lost 4 bases, V lost 8 bases, and 6 bases had no gene match. CDR3 bases: TGTGCCAGCCGAGGACAGGGGTTATACGAGCAGTACTTC. Translating gives CASRGQGLYEQYF.

The chain recombines TRBV7-8 with TRBJ1-1, with 9 bases aligning to TRBD1. The germline CDR1 and CDR2 sequences are SGHVS and FQNEAQ. This CDR3 is built from 16 residues. V was clipped by 5 bases and J by 6 bases; unmatched bases: 13. DNA for the CDR3: TGTGCCAGCAGCCAAACAGTCGGGGACAGGGATCCTGAAGCTTTCTTT. The encoded protein is CASSQTVGDRDPEAFF.

V and J are TRBV11-2 and TRBJ1-2; perhaps TRBD1 as D (6 bases). Germline loops: CDR1 SGHAT, CDR2 FQNNGV. This CDR3 is built from 16 residues. The V and J ends lost 5 bases and 4 bases respectively, with 20 bases between them. The CDR3 DNA sequence: TGTGCCAGCAGCCGGTGGGGAAGTAGGGACACCTATGGCTACACCTTC. Its protein is CASSRWGSRDTYGYTF. The full variable domain, in which reference TRBV11-2 and TRBJ1-2 provide the parts outside the CDR3, is EAGVAQSPRYKIIEKRQSVAFWCNPISGHATLYWYQQILGQGPKLLIQFQNNGVVDDSQLPKDRFSAERLKGVDSTLKIQPAKLEDSAVYLCASSRWGSRDTYGYTFGSGTRLTVV.

This clone has more than one count but fewer than ten. V and J are TRBV6-5 and TRBJ1-1; D is unclear. Deletions cut 7 bases from V and 3 bases from J, with 9 bases between. CDR1 and CDR2 from the germline V gene are MNHEY and SVGAGI. The CDR3 length is 12 residues. The CDR3 protein is CASISTYTEAFF. The CDR3 nucleotides are TGTGCCAGCATTAGTACCTACACTGAAGCTTTCTTT.

This chain links TRBV6-5 with TRBJ1-5; 7 bases are a match to TRBD1. Germline assignment: CDR1 MNHEY and CDR2 SVGAGI. Trimming at V came to 6 bases and at J to 0 bases, leaving 5 bases not matched to a gene. This CDR3 has 15 residues. CDR3 in DNA: TGTGCCAGCAGGACGGGACAGAGTAGCAATCAGCCCCAGCATTTT. Translated: CASRTGQSSNQPQHF.

The chain links TRBV7-2 to TRBJ1-4; 7 positions agree with TRBD1. The germline V gene encodes CDR1 SGHTA and CDR2 FQGNSA. V lost 4 bases to trimming and J lost 8 bases; unmatched junction nucleotides: 10. The CDR3 loop spans 15 amino acids. CDR3 nucleotides: TGTGCCAGCAGCTCACCTTCAGGGGGTGGAGAAAAACTGTTTTTT. It translates to CASSSPSGGGEKLFF.